The 31 T cell receptor beta chains reported below all come from one sample, sequenced in a study of cytomegalovirus exposure and HLA in healthy donors. Sequenced by immunoSEQ multiplex PCR; TCRdb stores in-frame clones only, minus some. This sample carries under 150,000 clones, about 90% of them seen once, and the ten largest clones take just under 3%. The sample was PBMCs. The receptors were sampled from a young man in good health and CMV-seronegative.

This clone was detected once. The rearrangement links TRBV5-4 to TRBJ1-6, with a tentative D call TRBD1 (6 bases). Germline CDR1 SGHNT, CDR2 YYREEE (reference sequence). V was trimmed by 1 base and J by 9 bases, leaving 11 bases between them. The length of the CDR3 is 14 residues. The CDR3: CASSLRQEASPLHF. In DNA form, the CDR3 reads TGTGCCAGCAGCTTGCGACAGGAGGCTTCACCCCTCCACTTT. Together with reference TRBV5-4 and TRBJ1-6, the CDR3 gives the full variable domain: ETGVTQSPTHLIKTRGQQVTLRCSSQSGHNTVSWYQQALGQGPQFIFQYYREEENGRGNFPPRFSGLQFPNYSSELNVNALELDDSALYLCASSLRQEASPLHFGNGTRLTVT.

Only one count was recorded for this clone. The CDR3 DNA reads as TGCGCCAGCCGACAGGAGGACACCATATATTTT. The encoded protein is CASRQEDTIYF. The chain uses TRBV10-2 and TRBJ1-3; D might be TRBD1 (6 bases). There are 11 residues in the CDR3. V lost 8 bases and J 8 bases, leaving 10 bases between the germline ends. Germline lookup yields CDR1 WSHSY and CDR2 SAAADI.

V usage is TRBV2 and J usage is TRBJ2-5, with a tentative D call TRBD2 (6 bases). This CDR3 is built from 12 residues. Deletions cut 10 bases from V and 5 bases from J, with 14 bases between. Germline-derived CDR1 and CDR2 are SNHLY and FYNNEI. The CDR3 sequence: CATEPEGETQYF. The CDR3 region has the DNA TGTGCCACCGAGCCGGAGGGGGAGACCCAGTACTTC.

The chain links TRBV11-3 to TRBJ1-5, with unresolved D. CDR1 is SGHNT, CDR2 YENEEA, per germline. Trimming stripped 3 bases from V and 7 bases from J, with 22 bases between. This CDR3 has 17 residues. Here the CDR3 reads CASSFGSVGVVRQPQHF. The CDR3, as DNA: TGTGCCAGCAGCTTTGGGTCGGTCGGGGTAGTGAGGCAGCCCCAGCATTTT.

V usage is TRBV9 and J usage is TRBJ1-3; D is perhaps TRBD1 (5 bases). Germline assignment: CDR1 SGDLS and CDR2 YYNGEE. The CDR3 length is 15 residues. Between the trimmed V and J ends, which lost 3 bases and 3 bases, there was a span of 13 bases. CDR3 residues: CASSETQGSGNTIYF. The CDR3 nucleotides are TGTGCCAGCAGCGAAACCCAGGGTAGTGGAAACACCATATATTTT.

The J gene is TRBJ2-7, the V gene TRBV6-1; D might be TRBD2 (5 bases). The CDR3 sequence is 13 residues long. Germline CDR1 and CDR2: MNHNS and SASEGT. V lost 7 bases, J lost 4 bases, and 14 bases lay in between. The CDR3 spells CASTRTELYEQYF. CDR3 sequence (DNA): TGTGCCAGCACCCGGACTGAGTTATACGAGCAGTACTTC.

V gene TRBV29-1 combines with J gene TRBJ2-3; TRBD1 aligns across 8 bases. Germline loops: CDR1 SQVTM, CDR2 ANQGSEA. The CDR3 spans 13 residues. J was trimmed by 5 bases and V by 8 bases; bases with no gene match: 9. Here the CDR3 DNA reads TGCAGCACCTCCGGGACAGGCGAAGATACGCAGTATTTT. This sequence encodes CSTSGTGEDTQYF.

The genes are TRBV11-2 and TRBJ2-5; the match to TRBD1 covers 9 bases. The CDR3 totals 16 residues. The germline gives CDR1 SGHAT, CDR2 FQNNGV. V was clipped by 6 bases and J by 5 bases; unmatched bases: 13. CDR3 sequence reads: CASRSFRDRDSETQYF. CDR3 DNA sequence: TGTGCCAGCAGGTCATTCCGGGACAGGGATTCCGAGACCCAGTACTTC.

The V call is TRBV5-8, the J call TRBJ2-7; TRBD2 aligns across 7 bases. Germline V lookup: CDR1 SGHTS, CDR2 YDEGEE. The CDR3 length is 18 residues. The V segment lost 4 bases and the J segment 3 bases; nucleotides outside the gene matches: 19. The CDR3 nucleotides read TGTGCCAGCAGCAGGCAGGCGGGAGTCGGTTTAAATTTCTACGAGCAGTACTTC. Protein: CASSRQAGVGLNFYEQYF. Full variable domain (outside the CDR3, taken from reference TRBV5-8 and TRBJ2-7): EAGVTQSPTHLIKTRGQQATLRCSPISGHTSVYWYQQALGLGLQFLLWYDEGEERNRGNFPPRFSGRQFPNYSSELNVNALELEDSALYLCASSRQAGVGLNFYEQYFGPGTRLTVT.

This chain connects TRBV7-9 to TRBJ2-7; 10 bases fit TRBD1. J lost 5 bases, V lost 11 bases, and 9 bases had no gene match. This CDR3 region has 13 residues. Germline-derived CDR1 and CDR2 are SEHNR and FQNEAQ (reference sequence). The CDR3 sequence is CASGGQGRDEQYF. The CDR3 DNA reads as TGTGCCTCGGGGGGACAGGGGAGGGACGAGCAGTACTTC.

The chain uses TRBV29-1 and TRBJ1-2, with 10 bases fitting TRBD1. Per germline, CDR1 SQVTM and CDR2 ANQGSEA. This CDR3 contains 15 residues. The junction had 6 bases not matched to a gene; V was cut back by 2 bases and J by 3 bases. This CDR3 is CSVERGQGMYYGYTF. The CDR3 DNA reads TGCAGCGTTGAAAGGGGACAGGGGATGTACTATGGCTACACCTTC. Complete variable domain (other parts from reference TRBV29-1 and TRBJ1-2): SAVISQKPSRDICQRGTSLTIQCQVDSQVTMMFWYRQQPGQSLTLIATANQGSEATYESGFVIDKFPISRPNLTFSTLTVSNMSPEDSSIYLCSVERGQGMYYGYTFGSGTRLTVV.

DNA for the CDR3: TGTGCCAGCACCCCCAGGACTAGCGGGGGCCCCGGGGAGCTGTTTTTT. It is translated as CASTPRTSGGPGELFF. The rearrangement links TRBV9 to TRBJ2-2; 13 bases fit TRBD2. This CDR3 comprises 16 residues. Germline V gene sequence: CDR1 SGDLS, CDR2 YYNGEE. V trimming: 6 bases; J trimming: 6 bases; junction bases outside the gene matches: 8.

V and J are TRBV19 and TRBJ2-1; 7 bases line up with TRBD2. V was pared by 5 bases and J by 0 bases, with 7 bases of the junction left unmatched. Germline CDR1 and CDR2: LNHDA and SQIVND (reference sequence). The CDR3 length is 16 residues. Here the CDR3 reads CASSWTSYSSYNEQFF. Written as DNA, the CDR3 is TGTGCCAGTAGTTGGACTAGTTACAGCTCCTACAATGAGCAGTTCTTC.

The V and J genes are TRBV28 and TRBJ2-1; 12 nucleotides match TRBD1. This CDR3 region has 19 residues. V was pared by 4 bases and J by 3 bases, with 13 bases of the junction left unmatched. CDR1 is MDHEN and CDR2 is SYDVKM in the germline V gene. The CDR3 reads CASSSGGTGGRSSYNEQFF. CDR3 DNA: TGTGCCAGCAGTTCAGGTGGGACAGGGGGCCGCTCCAGCTACAATGAGCAGTTCTTC.

The V and J genes are TRBV5-1 and TRBJ2-1; 7 nucleotides align to TRBD2. V shed 4 bases and J 5 bases; nucleotides not matched to a gene: 9. This CDR3 spans 15 amino acids. Germline CDR1 reads SGHRS; CDR2 reads YFSETQ. CDR3 sequence (DNA): TGCGCCAGCAGCGTACCCCCGGGAGGCAACAATGAGCAGTTCTTC. Its translation is CASSVPPGGNNEQFF.

This clone was detected only once. J is TRBJ1-4 and V is TRBV4-2; 7 bases line up with TRBD1. V shed 4 bases and J 8 bases; nucleotides not matched to a gene: 7. Germline V gene data show CDR1 as LGHNA and CDR2 as YNFKEQ. This CDR3 region has 14 residues. CDR3 sequence (DNA): TGTGCCAGCAGCCCCGACAGGGAAGGGGAAAAACTGTTTTTT. This gives the protein CASSPDREGEKLFF.

The rearrangement uses TRBV27 and TRBJ2-1, with D hard to call. The germline V gene encodes CDR1 MNHEY and CDR2 SMNVEV (reference sequence). This CDR3 comprises 13 residues. V lost 6 bases and J lost 8, with 14 bases in between. For the CDR3, the DNA is TGTGCCAGCAGCCTCTTCCCTCGAGATGAGCAGTTCTTC. It codes for CASSLFPRDEQFF.

The CDR3 here is CASSIAYTGTGGIEPQHF. CDR3 DNA sequence: TGTGCCAGTAGTATAGCTTACACCGGGACAGGGGGCATAGAGCCCCAGCATTTT. This chain links TRBV19 with TRBJ1-5; 12 bases line up with TRBD1. V trimming: 1 base; J trimming: 8 bases; junction bases outside the gene matches: 12. From germline, CDR1 is LNHDA and CDR2 SQIVND (reference sequence). The CDR3 extends over 18 amino acids. Full variable domain (rest looked up from reference TRBV19 and TRBJ1-5): DGGITQSPKYLFRKEGQNVTLSCEQNLNHDAMYWYRQDPGQGLRLIYYSQIVNDFQKGDIAEGYSVSREKKESFPLTVTSAQKNPTAFYLCASSIAYTGTGGIEPQHFGDGTRLSIL.

The rearrangement links TRBV11-3 to TRBJ2-2; 7 bases fit TRBD1. Germline V lookup: CDR1 SGHNT, CDR2 YENEEA. Unmatched junction bases numbered 9, after V lost 5 bases and J lost 6 bases. The CDR3 spans 15 residues. The CDR3 protein is CASSPRQGGSGELFF. CDR3 coding DNA: TGTGCCAGCAGCCCACGACAGGGCGGGTCCGGGGAGCTGTTTTTT.

The rearrangement joins TRBV2 to TRBJ2-1; 7 bases line up with TRBD2. The CDR3 has 15 amino acids. Germline V CDR1 and CDR2: SNHLY, FYNNEI. With V trimmed by 4 bases and J by 4 bases, 7 bases remained unmatched. In DNA, the CDR3 is TGTGCCAGCAGTGTGTCGGGGGGACGTTACAATGAGCAGTTCTTC. This sequence encodes CASSVSGGRYNEQFF.

This clone was detected only once. The genes are TRBV5-4 and TRBJ2-1, with TRBD2 as a possible D gene (5 bases). This CDR3 has 16 amino acids. Germline values: CDR1 SGHNT, CDR2 YYREEE (reference sequence). Trimming took 0 bases from V and 0 from J, leaving 10 bases between them. Here the CDR3 DNA reads TGTGCCAGCAGCTTGGGTGGGAGTAGCTCCTACAATGAGCAGTTCTTC. Translation gives CASSLGGSSSYNEQFF.

The sample holds a few counts of this clone. The V gene is TRBV5-6, the J gene TRBJ1-6; TRBD1 matches at 7 bases. Germline CDR1 is SGHDT and CDR2 is YYEEEE. The CDR3 is made up of 14 amino acids. The junction had 3 bases not matched to a gene; V was cut back by 2 bases and J by 7 bases. CDR3 sequence: CASSLGQDNSPLHF. In DNA form, the CDR3 reads TGTGCCAGCAGCTTAGGACAGGACAATTCACCCCTCCACTTT.

The chain combines TRBV6-5 with TRBJ1-1, with 8 bases matching TRBD1. CDR1 is MNHEY and CDR2 is SVGAGI in the germline V gene. Trimming at V came to 6 bases and at J to 4 bases, leaving 7 bases not matched to a gene. This CDR3 is 14 amino acids long. The CDR3 DNA reads as TGTGCCAGCAGCCCCAGGGGGCGTGTCACTGAAGCTTTCTTT. Its translation: CASSPRGRVTEAFF.

The chain uses TRBV5-7 and TRBJ1-1, with 8 bases that match TRBD1. TRBV5-7 carries the ORF label, with uncertain function. This CDR3 contains 17 residues. Losses at the gene ends were 0 bases for V and 0 bases for J; bases not matched to a gene: 7. This CDR3 reads CASSLALLGQVNTEAFF. CDR3 DNA sequence: TGTGCCAGCAGCTTGGCACTACTGGGACAGGTGAACACTGAAGCTTTCTTT.

The chain employs TRBV28 and TRBJ2-5; D call uncertain. The length of the CDR3 is 14 residues. Deletions cut 2 bases from V and 4 bases from J, with 11 bases between. Germline-derived CDR1 and CDR2 are MDHEN and SYDVKM. The CDR3 is CASSLRRLSETQYF. The CDR3, as DNA: TGTGCCAGCAGTTTACGCAGGTTGTCAGAGACCCAGTACTTC.

This chain uses TRBV29-1 with TRBJ1-2; no definite D call. The CDR3 covers 10 residues. Germline CDR1 and CDR2: SQVTM and ANQGSEA. V was cut by 0 bases and J by 6 bases, with 2 bases left in between. CDR3 in DNA: TGCAGCGTTGAAGATAATGGCTACACCTTC. This codes for CSVEDNGYTF.

The rearrangement uses TRBV6-5 and TRBJ1-4, with D maybe TRBD1 (5 bases). CDR1 MNHEY and CDR2 SVGAGI come from the germline V gene. V was pared by 4 bases and J by 10 bases, with 13 bases between. The CDR3 runs 13 residues. CDR3 in DNA: TGTGCCAGCAGTTGGGAGGGGTCGGGAAAACTGTTTTTT. Encoded protein: CASSWEGSGKLFF.

J is TRBJ1-3 and V is TRBV10-1; D gene ambiguous. CDR1 WNHNN and CDR2 SYGVQD come from the germline V gene (reference sequence). V lost 2 bases, J lost 2 bases, and 4 bases lay in between. The CDR3 is 13 amino acids. The CDR3 is CASSETAGNTIYF. CDR3 DNA sequence: TGCGCCAGCAGTGAGACAGCTGGAAACACCATATATTTT.

The V and J genes are TRBV5-6 and TRBJ2-6; D perhaps matches TRBD1 (5 bases). The CDR3 runs to 18 residues. Germline CDR1 SGHDT, CDR2 YYEEEE. The V end was cut by 1 base, the J end by 0 bases, with 14 bases between. The CDR3 spells CASSLLKGQSSGANVLTF. In DNA, the CDR3 is TGTGCCAGCAGCTTGCTCAAGGGGCAATCCTCTGGGGCCAACGTCCTGACTTTC.

The chain has TRBV6-6 and TRBJ2-7, with TRBD1 matching over 7 bases. The CDR3 has 14 residues. With 10 bases clipped from V and 3 bases from J, the junction kept 12 bases outside the gene matches. Germline values: CDR1 MNHNY, CDR2 SVGAGI (reference sequence). CDR3 nucleotides: TGTGCCACCCTTCCCTGGACAGGAAACTACGAGCAGTACTTC. Its protein product is CATLPWTGNYEQYF.

The chain has TRBV27 and TRBJ2-7, with TRBD2 identical over 14 bases. This CDR3 is 16 amino acids long. From germline, CDR1 is MNHEY and CDR2 SMNVEV (reference sequence). Unmatched junction bases numbered 10, after V lost 5 bases and J lost 7 bases. This CDR3 is CASSPRLAGGPREQYF. CDR3 DNA: TGTGCCAGCAGTCCCAGACTAGCGGGAGGGCCACGGGAGCAGTACTTC.